The 21 T cell receptor beta chains below were found in one sample sequenced in a study of CD8 T cells in ankylosing spondylitis. Study observations and caveats: A TCR beta motif of 7 or 8 highly homologous variants appeared characteristic of ankylosing spondylitis blood.

For these TCRs, the target antigens are not known. TCRdb reprocessed the 5' RACE reads via MiXCR and lists one record per CDR3 protein. In the table there are 670,000 or so distinct CDR3 sequences, around 20% of which are singletons. The sample was blood, either unsorted or a sorted T cell fraction (not recorded which). These receptor sequences come from a male donor with ankylosing spondylitis.

The CDR3: CASSPGLAGVGSYEQYF. CDR3 nucleotides: TGTGCCAGCAGTCCCGGACTAGCGGGAGTGGGTTCCTACGAGCAGTACTTC. The rearrangement uses TRBV27 and TRBJ2-7; 13 bases line up with TRBD2. CDR1 and CDR2 from the germline V gene are MNHEY and SMNVEV (reference sequence). The junction had 8 bases not matched to a gene; V was cut back by 5 bases and J by 1 base. The CDR3 length is 17 residues.

This chain links TRBV7-2 with TRBJ1-1; D not resolved. Germline V gene data show CDR1 as SGHTA and CDR2 as FQGNSA. CDR3 length: 17 residues. V was pared by 5 bases and J by 5 bases, with 24 bases between. CDR3 loop: CASSRVRVRGSGTEAFF. CDR3 DNA: TGTGCCAGCAGCCGAGTACGGGTACGAGGCAGTGGGACTGAAGCTTTCTTT.

This clonotype was picked up many times. DNA for the CDR3: TGCAGTGCTCCCACTGACGGGGGAGAAGCTTTCTTT. This codes for CSAPTDGGEAFF. This rearrangement joins TRBV20-1 to TRBJ1-1; possibly TRBD1 for D (5 bases). The germline gives CDR1 DFQATT, CDR2 SNEGSKA (reference sequence). There are 12 residues in the CDR3. Trimming left V 5 bases short and J 8 bases short, with 15 bases between.

This clonotype was counted many times. V and J are TRBV13 and TRBJ2-1; TRBD2 matches 8 bases. Germline V CDR1 and CDR2: PRHDT, FYEKMQ (reference sequence). V lost 5 bases and J lost 10; bases outside the gene matches: 4. The CDR3 extends over 12 amino acids. In nucleotides, the CDR3 is TGTGCCAGCAGCCCGGGACTAGTGGAGCAGTTCTTC. As protein: CASSPGLVEQFF.

There are a few counts of this clonotype. The chain combines TRBV3-1 with TRBJ1-6; TRBD1 aligns across 8 bases. The CDR3 is 16 amino acids. Germline trimming cut 1 base from V and 6 bases from J; bases unmatched to any gene: 5. The V gene's germline CDR1 is LGHDT and CDR2 YNNKEL (reference sequence). In DNA form, the CDR3 reads TGTGCCAGCAGCCAAGCTACGACAGGGGCTAATTCACCCCTCCACTTT. It encodes CASSQATTGANSPLHF.

This clonotype appeared a few times. The J gene is TRBJ2-2, the V gene TRBV5-5; 12 nucleotides match TRBD2. The CDR3 covers 17 residues. Germline CDR1 is SGHKS and CDR2 is YYEKEE (reference sequence). V lost 7 bases to trimming and J lost 4 bases; unmatched junction nucleotides: 11. In nucleotides, the CDR3 is TGTGCCAGCCGGACTAGCGGGAAAGCCGGGCCCACCGGGGAGCTGTTTTTT. As protein: CASRTSGKAGPTGELFF.

The chain links TRBV12-3 or TRBV12-4 to TRBJ2-3; 10 bases map to TRBD2. The CDR3 consists of 16 residues. Trimming took 4 bases from V and 2 from J; bases not matched to a gene: 6. CDR3 nucleotide sequence: TGTGCCAGCAGTTCCCGACTAGCGGGCACCACAGATACGCAGTATTTT. This translates into CASSSRLAGTTDTQYF.

The chain links TRBV7-6 to TRBJ1-1; D gene ambiguous. The CDR3 is 13 residues long. Germline CDR1 and CDR2: SGHVS and FNYEAQ. Trimming took off 1 base at V and 10 bases at J, with 13 bases between the two ends. The CDR3 nucleotides read TGTGCCAGCAGCTTAGGGCTTCGTAGTGTAGCTTTCTTT. Residues: CASSLGLRSVAFF.

As for this clonotype: The junction differs from germline at one of its ends, possibly a read error. V is TRBV7-3 and J is TRBJ2-3, with 7 bases identical to TRBD2. This CDR3 spans 12 amino acids. In germline, CDR1 is SGHTA, CDR2 FQGTGA. The CDR3 bases are TGTGCCAGCAGCCTAACGGGGAGGGCGCAGTATTTT. Its protein is CASSLTGRAQYF.

The CDR3, as DNA: TGCGCCAGCAGCCCCGAGACAGGAACCTACGAGCAGTACTTC. Translating it yields CASSPETGTYEQYF. V is TRBV5-1 and J is TRBJ2-7, with a possible D match to TRBD1 (6 bases). The CDR3 is made up of 14 amino acids. V was shortened by 4 bases and J by 2 bases, with 13 bases between the two germline ends. Germline loops: CDR1 SGHRS, CDR2 YFSETQ.

This clonotype was seen a handful of times. J is TRBJ2-7 and V is TRBV6-2 or TRBV6-3, with D maybe TRBD1 (6 bases). The CDR3 consists of 15 residues. Trimming shortened V by 5 bases and J by 5 bases, and 19 bases separated the two germline ends. In germline, CDR1 is MNHEY, CDR2 SVGEGT. The CDR3 nucleotides read TGTGCCAGCAGTCCCCCCACCCTTGGACAGAACGAGCAGTACTTC. Its translation is CASSPPTLGQNEQYF.

This chain connects TRBV29-1 to TRBJ2-1, with D perhaps matching TRBD1 or TRBD2 (7 bases each). Trimming cost V 7 bases and J 6 bases, with 13 bases left between them. CDR3 length: 12 residues. The V gene's germline CDR1 is SQVTM and CDR2 ANQGSEA. The CDR3 region is CSAGGEANEQFF. The CDR3 DNA sequence: TGCAGCGCAGGGGGGGAGGCCAATGAGCAGTTCTTC.

The chain joins TRBV11-3 to TRBJ2-1; the match to TRBD1 covers 11 bases. The CDR3 length is 15 residues. Germline V gene lookup returns CDR1 SGHNT and CDR2 YENEEA. Trimming took 4 bases from V and 8 from J; bases not matched to a gene: 7. CDR3 in DNA: TGTGCCAGCAGCTCCAGGGACAGGGGGTTAGATGAGCAGTTCTTC. It encodes CASSSRDRGLDEQFF.

This clonotype was detected a few times. CDR3 nucleotides: TGCAGTGCTAGTGTGCTAGTCGGGGAGACCCAGTACTTC. This encodes CSASVLVGETQYF. The genes are TRBV20-1 and TRBJ2-5; no reliable D call. Germline CDR1 reads DFQATT; CDR2 reads SNEGSKA (reference sequence). This CDR3 region has 13 residues. Between the trimmed V and J ends, which lost 3 bases and 5 bases, there was a span of 13 bases.

This clonotype has just a few counts. The chain uses TRBV24-1 and TRBJ2-1, with TRBD2 identical over 12 bases. V lost 4 bases and J lost 2; bases outside the gene matches: 5. This CDR3 is 17 amino acids long. CDR1 is KGHDR, CDR2 SFDVKD, per germline. The CDR3 here is CATSETRLAGAYNEQFF. The CDR3, as DNA: TGTGCCACCAGTGAAACTCGACTAGCGGGGGCCTACAATGAGCAGTTCTTC.

This clonotype was seen ten or more times. The gene calls are TRBV18 and TRBJ1-1; D is unresolved. Germline V CDR1 and CDR2: KGHSH, LQKENI. V lost 8 bases to trimming and J lost 1 base, with 11 bases between them. The CDR3 is 13 residues long. CDR3 bases: TGTGCCAGCAGCCCCTCCGGGAACACTGAAGCTTTCTTT. Translated: CASSPSGNTEAFF.

This chain uses TRBV4-1 with TRBJ2-1; 13 bases map to TRBD2. Germline trimming cut 2 bases from V and 8 bases from J; bases unmatched to any gene: 3. The CDR3 has 15 residues. Germline assignment: CDR1 MGHRA and CDR2 YSYEKL. The CDR3 region is CASSQTSGGAYEQFF. CDR3 nucleotide sequence: TGCGCCAGCAGCCAAACTAGCGGGGGGGCTTATGAGCAGTTCTTC.

The chain couples TRBV11-2 to TRBJ2-1, with 10 bases aligning to TRBD2. The CDR3 runs 15 residues. Germline CDR1 SGHAT, CDR2 FQNNGV. V shed 0 bases, J shed 7 bases, and the junction held 3 bases outside the gene matches. CDR3 residues: CASSLDPTSGNEQFF. In DNA form, the CDR3 reads TGTGCCAGCAGCTTAGATCCGACTAGCGGGAATGAGCAGTTCTTC.

In this sample, this clonotype turned up a few times. J is TRBJ2-1 and V is TRBV7-2, with TRBD2 identical over 7 bases. The V segment lost 1 base and the J segment 13 bases; nucleotides outside the gene matches: 13. The CDR3 is made up of 15 amino acids. CDR1 SGHTA and CDR2 FQGNSA come from the germline V gene. The CDR3 DNA sequence: TGTGCCAGCAGCTTAGGCGGGACTATTCTTCTACAACAGTTCTTC. This codes for CASSLGGTILLQQFF. The complete variable domain, with remaining parts taken from reference TRBV7-2 and TRBJ2-1, reads GAGVSQSPSNKVTEKGKDVELRCDPISGHTALYWYRQSLGQGLEFLIYFQGNSAPDKSGLPSDRFSAERTGGSVSTLTIQRTQQEDSAVYLCASSLGGTILLQQFFGPGTRLTVL.

The V gene is TRBV20-1, the J gene TRBJ2-1; 9 bases align to TRBD2. CDR1 is DFQATT and CDR2 is SNEGSKA in the germline V gene (reference sequence). Losses at the gene ends were 1 base for V and 7 bases for J; bases not matched to a gene: 11. The CDR3 runs to 16 residues. CDR3: CSARGLMRGGSNEQFF. CDR3 sequence (DNA): TGCAGTGCTAGAGGTTTGATGCGGGGGGGCTCGAATGAGCAGTTCTTC.

This clonotype was observed a handful of times. The rearrangement uses TRBV27 and TRBJ2-7; the match to TRBD1 covers 9 bases. The CDR3 covers 15 residues. CDR1 MNHEY and CDR2 SMNVEV come from the germline V gene (reference sequence). V lost 3 bases, J lost 2 bases, and 5 bases stayed unmatched. CDR3 DNA: TGTGCCAGCAGTTTGGACGGGACAGGGACCTACGAGCAGTACTTC. Amino acids: CASSLDGTGTYEQYF.